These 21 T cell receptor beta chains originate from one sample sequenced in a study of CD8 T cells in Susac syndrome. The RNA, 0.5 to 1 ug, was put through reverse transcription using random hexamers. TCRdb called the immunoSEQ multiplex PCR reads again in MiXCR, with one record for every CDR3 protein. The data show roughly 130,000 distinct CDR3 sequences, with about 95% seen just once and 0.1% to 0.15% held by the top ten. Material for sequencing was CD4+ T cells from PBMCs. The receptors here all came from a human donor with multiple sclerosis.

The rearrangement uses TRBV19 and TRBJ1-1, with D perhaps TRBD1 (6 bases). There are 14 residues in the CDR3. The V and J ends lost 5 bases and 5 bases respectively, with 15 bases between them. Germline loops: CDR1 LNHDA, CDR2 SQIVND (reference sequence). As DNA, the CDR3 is TGTGCCAGTAGTTCTCGAGAGGGGGGGACTGAAGCTTTCTTT. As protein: CASSSREGGTEAFF.

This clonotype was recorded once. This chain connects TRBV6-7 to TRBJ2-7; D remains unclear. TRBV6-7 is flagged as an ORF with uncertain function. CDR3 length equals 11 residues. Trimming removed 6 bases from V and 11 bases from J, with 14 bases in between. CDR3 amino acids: CASRDLPCKYF. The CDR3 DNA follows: TGTGCCAGCAGGGACCTTCCATGCAAGTACTTC.

CDR3 residues: CASTGGWGGYTF. Written as DNA, the CDR3 is TGTGCCAGCACCGGGGGGTGGGGTGGCTACACCTTC. V and J are TRBV7-2 and TRBJ1-2, with a possible D match to TRBD1 (5 bases). The CDR3 consists of 12 residues. Trimming took 7 bases from V and 7 from J, leaving 13 bases between them. Germline lookup yields CDR1 SGHTA and CDR2 FQGNSA.

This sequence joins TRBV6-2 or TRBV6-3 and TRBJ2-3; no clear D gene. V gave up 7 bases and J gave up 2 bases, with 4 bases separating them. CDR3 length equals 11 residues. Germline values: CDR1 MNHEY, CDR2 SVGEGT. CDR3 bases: TGTGCCAGCACCTCCACAGATACGCAGTATTTT. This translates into CASTSTDTQYF.

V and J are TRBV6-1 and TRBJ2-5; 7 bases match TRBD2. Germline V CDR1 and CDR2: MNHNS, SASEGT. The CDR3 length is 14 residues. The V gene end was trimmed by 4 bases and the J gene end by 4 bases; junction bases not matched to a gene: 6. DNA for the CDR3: TGTGCCAGCAGTGTCTCGGGGGGTAGAGAGACCCAGTACTTC. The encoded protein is CASSVSGGRETQYF.

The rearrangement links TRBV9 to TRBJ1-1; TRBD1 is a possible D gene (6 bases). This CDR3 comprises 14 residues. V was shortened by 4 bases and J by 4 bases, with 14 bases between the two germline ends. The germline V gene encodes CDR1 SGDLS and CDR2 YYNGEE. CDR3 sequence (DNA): TGTGCCAGCAGCCCACTGAGGGGGACCACTGAAGCTTTCTTT. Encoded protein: CASSPLRGTTEAFF.

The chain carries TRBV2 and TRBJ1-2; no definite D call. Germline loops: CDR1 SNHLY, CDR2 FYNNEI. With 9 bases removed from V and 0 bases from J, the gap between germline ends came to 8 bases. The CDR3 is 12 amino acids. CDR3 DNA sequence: TGTGCCAGTACTTTTTCTAACTATGGCTACACCTTC. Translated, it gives CASTFSNYGYTF.

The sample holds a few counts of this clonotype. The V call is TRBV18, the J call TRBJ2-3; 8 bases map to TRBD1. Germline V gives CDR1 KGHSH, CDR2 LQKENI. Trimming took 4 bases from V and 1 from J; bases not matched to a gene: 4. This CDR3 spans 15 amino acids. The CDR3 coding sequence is TGTGCCAGCTCACTTGAGGGACAGGGCACAGATACGCAGTATTTT. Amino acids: CASSLEGQGTDTQYF.

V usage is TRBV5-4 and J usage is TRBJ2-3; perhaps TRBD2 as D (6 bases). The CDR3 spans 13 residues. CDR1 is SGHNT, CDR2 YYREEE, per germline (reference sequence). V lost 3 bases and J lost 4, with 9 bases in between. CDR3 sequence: CASSSGVSDTQYF. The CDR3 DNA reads TGTGCCAGCAGCTCGGGGGTTTCAGATACGCAGTATTTT.

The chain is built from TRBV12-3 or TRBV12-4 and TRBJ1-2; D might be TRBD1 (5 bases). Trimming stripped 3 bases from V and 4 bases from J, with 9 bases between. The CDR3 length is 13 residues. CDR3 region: CASSFPGPYGYTF. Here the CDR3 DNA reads TGTGCCAGCAGTTTCCCAGGGCCCTATGGCTACACCTTC.

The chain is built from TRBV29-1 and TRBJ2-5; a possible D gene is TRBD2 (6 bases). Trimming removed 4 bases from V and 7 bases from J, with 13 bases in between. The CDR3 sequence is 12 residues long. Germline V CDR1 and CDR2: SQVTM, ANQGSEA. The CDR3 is CSVGGVTGTQYF. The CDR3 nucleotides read TGCAGCGTTGGGGGGGTTACGGGGACCCAGTACTTC.

The CDR3 reads CASSFTGAPNTGELFF. CDR3 in DNA: TGTGCCAGCAGCTTTACGGGAGCGCCGAACACCGGGGAGCTGTTTTTT. The chain carries TRBV7-2 and TRBJ2-2; D perhaps matches TRBD2 (6 bases). CDR1 and CDR2 (germline): SGHTA, FQGNSA. Deletions cut 3 bases from V and 0 bases from J, with 11 bases between. The CDR3 length is 16 residues.

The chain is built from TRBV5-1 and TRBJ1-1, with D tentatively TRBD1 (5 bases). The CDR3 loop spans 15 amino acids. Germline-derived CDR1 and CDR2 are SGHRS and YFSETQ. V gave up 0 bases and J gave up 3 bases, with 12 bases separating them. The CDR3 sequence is CASSLARGRDTEAFF. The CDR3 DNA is TGCGCCAGCAGCTTGGCCCGGGGGAGGGACACTGAAGCTTTCTTT.

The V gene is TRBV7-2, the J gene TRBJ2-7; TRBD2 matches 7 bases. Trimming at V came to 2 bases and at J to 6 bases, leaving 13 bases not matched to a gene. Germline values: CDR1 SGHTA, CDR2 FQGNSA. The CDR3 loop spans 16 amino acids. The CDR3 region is CASSLNHWTSGSEQYF. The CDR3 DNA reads TGTGCCAGCAGCTTAAACCACTGGACTAGTGGGAGCGAGCAGTACTTC.

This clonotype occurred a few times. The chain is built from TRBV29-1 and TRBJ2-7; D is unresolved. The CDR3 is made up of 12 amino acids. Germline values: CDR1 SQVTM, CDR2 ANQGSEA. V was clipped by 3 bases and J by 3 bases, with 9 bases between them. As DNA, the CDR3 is TGCAGCGTTGAGACGTTCAGCTACGAGCAGTACTTC. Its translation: CSVETFSYEQYF.

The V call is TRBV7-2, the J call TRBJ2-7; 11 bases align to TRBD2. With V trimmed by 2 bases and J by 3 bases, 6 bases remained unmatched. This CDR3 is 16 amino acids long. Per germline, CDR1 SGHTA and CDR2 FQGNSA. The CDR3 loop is CASSLISSGGNYEQYF. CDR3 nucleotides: TGTGCCAGCAGCTTAATTTCTAGCGGGGGGAACTACGAGCAGTACTTC.

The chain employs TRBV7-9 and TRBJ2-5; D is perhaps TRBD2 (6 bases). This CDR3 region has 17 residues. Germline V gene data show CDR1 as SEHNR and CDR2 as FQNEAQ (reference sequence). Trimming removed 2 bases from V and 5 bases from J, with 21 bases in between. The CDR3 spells CASSLINAGRDLETQYF. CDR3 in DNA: TGTGCCAGCAGCTTAATCAACGCGGGCAGGGACTTGGAGACCCAGTACTTC.

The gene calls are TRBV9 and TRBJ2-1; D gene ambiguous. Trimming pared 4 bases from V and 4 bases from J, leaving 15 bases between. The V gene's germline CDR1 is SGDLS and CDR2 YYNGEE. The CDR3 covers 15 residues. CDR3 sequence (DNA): TGTGCCAGCAGCCCGGACCCCCTCGGGTACAATGAGCAGTTCTTC. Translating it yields CASSPDPLGYNEQFF.

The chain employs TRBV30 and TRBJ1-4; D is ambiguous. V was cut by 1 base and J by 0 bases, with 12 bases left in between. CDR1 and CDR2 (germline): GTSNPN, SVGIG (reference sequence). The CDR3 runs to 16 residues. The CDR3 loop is CAWSGPGISTNEKLFF. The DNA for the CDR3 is TGTGCCTGGAGTGGGCCCGGGATTTCAACTAATGAAAAACTGTTTTTT.

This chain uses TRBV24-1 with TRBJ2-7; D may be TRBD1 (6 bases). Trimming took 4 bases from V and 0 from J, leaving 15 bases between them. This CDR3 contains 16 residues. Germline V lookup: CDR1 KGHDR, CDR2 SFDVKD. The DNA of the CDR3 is TGTGCCACCAGTGACCCAGGCGCCAGGGGCTCCTACGAGCAGTACTTC. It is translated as CATSDPGARGSYEQYF.

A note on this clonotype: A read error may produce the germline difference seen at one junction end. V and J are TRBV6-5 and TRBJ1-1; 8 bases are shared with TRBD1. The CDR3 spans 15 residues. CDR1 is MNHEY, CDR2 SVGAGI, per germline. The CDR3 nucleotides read TGTGCCAGCAGTTACTCGATGTCGGGACAGGCTGAAACTTTCTTT. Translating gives CASSYSMSGQAETFF.